The next 11 T cell receptor beta chains were all read from a single sample in a study of blood T cells in healthy people across ages. A sample-barcoded 5' primer and a J-beta primer mix were used in a second PCR of roughly 7 to 11 cycles. MiXCR, applied by TCRdb to the 5' RACE reads, yields one record per CDR3 protein. The sample lists approximately 1.5 million distinct CDR3 sequences, almost 35% occurring once. The specimen was blood. Receptor source: a woman in her thirties in good health.

V is TRBV7-9 and J is TRBJ1-2; 10 bases fit TRBD1. The V and J ends lost 5 bases and 4 bases, in that order; junction bases with no gene match: 7. The CDR3 runs to 15 residues. Per the germline V gene, CDR1 is SEHNR and CDR2 is FQNEAQ (reference sequence). The CDR3 nucleotides are TGTGCCAGCAGCCTTGACAGGGGGCGCGGCTATGGCTACACCTTC. It codes for CASSLDRGRGYGYTF.

The J gene is TRBJ2-1, the V gene TRBV6-6, with 7 bases matching TRBD2. Germline loops: CDR1 MNHNY, CDR2 SVGAGI (reference sequence). This CDR3 contains 16 residues. The J segment lost 6 bases and the V segment lost 0 bases, leaving 8 bases of the junction unmatched. CDR3 sequence: CASSYSTLTSPNEQFF. The CDR3 DNA follows: TGTGCCAGCAGTTACTCTACTTTGACTAGCCCCAATGAGCAGTTCTTC.

CDR3 DNA: TGTGCCAGCAGCGAACGGGGGGGGACCTCTGGAAACACCATATATTTT. The encoded protein is CASSERGGTSGNTIYF. The genes are TRBV7-8 and TRBJ1-3, with D possibly matching TRBD1 (5 bases). Trimming left V 5 bases short and J 0 bases short, with 14 bases between. The CDR3 contains 16 residues. Germline lookup yields CDR1 SGHVS and CDR2 FQNEAQ.

This chain links TRBV20-1 with TRBJ2-3; 9 bases match TRBD2. CDR1 is DFQATT and CDR2 is SNEGSKA in the germline V gene (reference sequence). Germline trimming cut 3 bases from V and 5 bases from J; bases unmatched to any gene: 9. The CDR3 sequence is 15 residues long. As DNA, the CDR3 is TGCAGTGCTAGTATCCGGCGGGGGGGTATAGATACGCAGTATTTT. This sequence encodes CSASIRRGGIDTQYF.

This sequence joins TRBV29-1 and TRBJ1-1, with D unresolved. V was shortened by 7 bases and J by 8 bases, with 11 bases between the two germline ends. The CDR3 extends over 10 amino acids. Germline lookup yields CDR1 SQVTM and CDR2 ANQGSEA. The CDR3 region has the DNA TGCAGCGCTTCAACTACGGAAGCTTTCTTT. Translation: CSASTTEAFF.

The sample holds a few counts of this clonotype. The V and J genes are TRBV9 and TRBJ2-3; 12 bases line up with TRBD2. The CDR3 extends over 16 amino acids. Germline loops: CDR1 SGDLS, CDR2 YYNGEE. Trimming cost V 4 bases and J 3 bases; bases outside gene matches: 6. CDR3 protein: CASSTRTSGATDTQYF. Written as DNA, the CDR3 is TGTGCCAGCAGCACCCGGACTAGCGGGGCAACAGATACGCAGTATTTT.

The chain links TRBV7-6 to TRBJ2-7; D may be TRBD1 (5 bases). The germline gives CDR1 SGHVS, CDR2 FNYEAQ. V was clipped by 5 bases and J by 3 bases, with 11 bases between them. The CDR3 is 13 amino acids. In DNA, the CDR3 is TGTGCCAGCAGCCAAGGGGCCGTCTACGAGCAGTACTTC. This translates into CASSQGAVYEQYF.

This sequence joins TRBV29-1 and TRBJ1-2; D gene ambiguous. The length of the CDR3 is 13 residues. Germline V lookup: CDR1 SQVTM, CDR2 ANQGSEA. The germline V and J ends were trimmed by 7 bases and 2 bases, with 14 bases remaining between them. The chain's CDR3 is CSAQLGPNYGYTF. CDR3 nucleotide sequence: TGCAGCGCCCAACTTGGGCCAAACTATGGCTACACCTTC.

This clonotype was observed many times. The V call is TRBV20-1, the J call TRBJ2-7; D is ambiguous. Germline V gene sequence: CDR1 DFQATT, CDR2 SNEGSKA (reference sequence). Trimming stripped 4 bases from V and 0 bases from J, with 10 bases between. The CDR3 runs 13 residues. The CDR3 is CSAMSPSSYEQYF. Here the CDR3 DNA reads TGCAGTGCTATGTCACCCAGCTCCTACGAGCAGTACTTC.

The chain is built from TRBV9 and TRBJ2-1, with a tentative D call TRBD2 (6 bases). CDR1 is SGDLS, CDR2 YYNGEE, per germline. This CDR3 is 17 amino acids long. V lost 3 bases and J 6 bases, leaving 22 bases between the germline ends. CDR3 in amino acids: CASSGSVGTPTPNEQFF. The CDR3, as DNA: TGTGCCAGCAGCGGGTCTGTCGGGACTCCCACCCCCAATGAGCAGTTCTTC.

This clonotype was seen a few times. The CDR3 protein is CASTYGLAGVNEQFF. CDR3 DNA sequence: TGTGCCAGCACCTACGGACTAGCGGGAGTCAATGAGCAGTTCTTC. The V gene is TRBV6-5, the J gene TRBJ2-1, with 13 bases that match TRBD2. This CDR3 comprises 15 residues. V shed 7 bases and J 6 bases; nucleotides not matched to a gene: 6. Germline V gene data show CDR1 as MNHEY and CDR2 as SVGAGI.